The 32 T cell receptor beta chains below all came from one sample that was sequenced in a study of cytomegalovirus exposure and HLA in healthy donors. The PCR contained 60 Vbeta and 13 Jbeta primers. Data came from immunoSEQ multiplex PCR; TCRdb stores just in-frame clones and leaves some out. The sample includes around 130,000 clones, 82% of them seen just once. Sequencing input: PBMCs. These receptors were collected from a boy aged 5-17 years in good health and CMV-seronegative.

The chain is built from TRBV30 and TRBJ1-2; 9 bases map to TRBD1. Germline V lookup: CDR1 GTSNPN, CDR2 SVGIG (reference sequence). The J segment lost 3 bases and the V segment lost 4 bases, leaving 6 bases of the junction unmatched. The CDR3 is 14 amino acids. The CDR3 nucleotides are TGTGCCTGGATCGGCCGGGACAGGGACTATGGCTACACCTTC. It codes for CAWIGRDRDYGYTF. Looking up the rest from reference TRBV30 and TRBJ1-2 gives the full variable domain: SQTIHQWPATLVQPVGSPLSLECTVEGTSNPNLYWYRQAAGRGLQLLFYSVGIGQISSEVPQNLSASRPQDRQFILSSKKLLLSDSGFYLCAWIGRDRDYGYTFGSGTRLTVV.

V is TRBV28 and J is TRBJ1-2, with 8 positions matching TRBD1. CDR1 and CDR2 (germline): MDHEN, SYDVKM. The CDR3 loop spans 15 amino acids. V lost 7 bases to trimming and J lost 4 bases; unmatched junction nucleotides: 11. CDR3 loop: CASTRTGGRGYGYTF. The CDR3 DNA reads TGTGCCAGCACCCGAACAGGGGGAAGAGGCTATGGCTACACCTTC.

The rearrangement joins TRBV30 to TRBJ1-2, with 8 bases fitting TRBD1. J gave up 7 bases and V 0 bases, and 10 bases lay outside the gene matches. The V gene's germline CDR1 is GTSNPN and CDR2 SVGIG (reference sequence). This CDR3 region has 15 residues. The CDR3 here is CAWSVQGAPLFGYTF. The CDR3 DNA follows: TGTGCCTGGAGTGTCCAGGGGGCCCCCCTATTTGGCTACACCTTC.

In its sample, this clone was seen a few times. The chain carries TRBV7-6 and TRBJ2-7, with TRBD2 matching 12 bases. Trimming at V came to 6 bases and at J to 0 bases, leaving 6 bases not matched to a gene. CDR1 is SGHVS, CDR2 FNYEAQ, per germline. There are 16 residues in the CDR3. The CDR3 DNA sequence: TGTGCCAGCAGTCCAGGGACTAGCGGGCCCTCCTACGAGCAGTACTTC. Protein product: CASSPGTSGPSYEQYF.

Details on this clone: The junction and the germline gene differ at one end; a read error may be behind it. This rearrangement joins TRBV30 to TRBJ2-1, with 9 bases that match TRBD2. This CDR3 is built from 12 residues. Germline CDR1 is GTSNPN and CDR2 is SVGIG (reference sequence). The CDR3 sequence: CARRGAGGEQFF. The CDR3 DNA follows: TGTGCCCGGAGAGGAGCGGGAGGTGAGCAGTTCTTC.

This chain uses TRBV30 with TRBJ1-2, with D possibly being TRBD1 (6 bases). V was shortened by 7 bases and J by 8 bases, with 20 bases between the two germline ends. Looked up from germline, CDR1 is GTSNPN and CDR2 is SVGIG (reference sequence). The CDR3 has 13 residues. CDR3 amino acids: CAYGQTRIGGYTF. CDR3 DNA: TGTGCCTATGGACAGACTCGGATTGGGGGCTACACCTTC.

The V gene is TRBV14, the J gene TRBJ2-1; 9 bases agree with TRBD2. Germline V gene lookup returns CDR1 SGHDN and CDR2 FVKESK. J gave up 9 bases and V 4 bases, and 7 bases lay outside the gene matches. The CDR3 has 14 residues. CDR3 sequence (DNA): TGTGCCAGCAGCCGGGTAGCGGGAGCCGCTGAGCAGTTCTTC. Translation: CASSRVAGAAEQFF.

The CDR3 sequence: CASSLGLAGVVYEQYF. The CDR3 DNA follows: TGCGCCAGCAGCTTGGGACTAGCGGGAGTAGTCTACGAGCAGTACTTC. The rearrangement uses TRBV5-1 and TRBJ2-7, with 12 positions matching TRBD2. Trimming cost V 0 bases and J 3 bases; bases outside gene matches: 4. CDR3 size: 16 residues. Germline-derived CDR1 and CDR2 are SGHRS and YFSETQ.

This chain uses TRBV5-1 with TRBJ1-2; D not resolved. CDR3 length equals 12 residues. CDR1 and CDR2 from the germline V gene are SGHRS and YFSETQ. V was shortened by 0 bases and J by 10 bases, with 10 bases between the two germline ends. The DNA for the CDR3 is TGCGCCAGCAGCTTGGCTTCGAGTTCCTACACCTTC. Its translation: CASSLASSSYTF. The variable domain in full, completed from reference TRBV5-1 and TRBJ1-2, reads KAGVTQTPRYLIKTRGQQVTLSCSPISGHRSVSWYQQTPGQGLQFLFEYFSETQRNKGNFPGRFSGRQFSNSRSEMNVSTLELGDSALYLCASSLASSSYTFGSGTRLTVV.

The chain couples TRBV5-1 to TRBJ1-1; D possibly corresponds to TRBD1 (6 bases). CDR3 size: 15 residues. The germline V gene encodes CDR1 SGHRS and CDR2 YFSETQ. With 3 bases removed from V and 5 bases from J, the gap between germline ends came to 17 bases. Here the CDR3 reads CASSSQGPGVTEAFF. DNA for the CDR3: TGCGCCAGCAGCTCCCAGGGGCCAGGGGTAACTGAAGCTTTCTTT. The full variable domain, completed using reference TRBV5-1 and TRBJ1-1, is KAGVTQTPRYLIKTRGQQVTLSCSPISGHRSVSWYQQTPGQGLQFLFEYFSETQRNKGNFPGRFSGRQFSNSRSEMNVSTLELGDSALYLCASSSQGPGVTEAFFGQGTRLTVV.

The genes are TRBV2 and TRBJ2-7; 9 bases are shared with TRBD2. Trimming at V came to 1 base and at J to 0 bases, leaving 4 bases not matched to a gene. CDR1 SNHLY and CDR2 FYNNEI come from the germline V gene. The CDR3 runs to 16 residues. The CDR3 DNA is TGTGCCAGCAGTGAAGGTCCAGCGGGAGGCTCCTACGAGCAGTACTTC. It specifies CASSEGPAGGSYEQYF.

This clone showed up just a few times. CDR3 amino acids: CASGGQGRRTQHF. DNA for the CDR3: TGTGCCAGCGGCGGACAGGGGAGGAGGACCCAGCATTTT. The chain links TRBV6-1 to TRBJ1-5; 9 bases are shared with TRBD1. Germline V CDR1 and CDR2: MNHNS, SASEGT. The CDR3 is 13 residues long. Trimming took 8 bases from V and 11 from J; bases not matched to a gene: 10.

This clone appeared a few times. This sample also contains other DNA sequences that code for the same CDR3. CDR3 loop: CASSPQGLNEQFF. CDR3 DNA sequence: TGTGCCAGCAGCCCACAGGGTCTCAATGAGCAGTTCTTC. The chain combines TRBV5-6 with TRBJ2-1; tentatively, D is TRBD1 (6 bases). Trimming shortened V by 4 bases and J by 6 bases, and 11 bases separated the two germline ends. Germline-derived CDR1 and CDR2 are SGHDT and YYEEEE. The CDR3 is 13 residues long.

The V and J genes are TRBV30 and TRBJ1-1, with 7 bases aligning to TRBD1. CDR1 is GTSNPN, CDR2 SVGIG, per germline (reference sequence). The J segment lost 1 base and the V segment lost 6 bases, leaving 5 bases of the junction unmatched. The CDR3 runs to 13 residues. CDR3 loop: CACQGGWNTEAFF. The CDR3 nucleotides are TGTGCCTGTCAGGGGGGTTGGAACACTGAAGCTTTCTTT.

This clone was counted a few times. The chain joins TRBV2 to TRBJ1-2; TRBD1 agrees at 7 bases. This CDR3 comprises 15 residues. The junction had 4 bases not matched to a gene; V was cut back by 3 bases and J by 0 bases. CDR1 SNHLY and CDR2 FYNNEI come from the germline V gene. CDR3 protein: CASSDAGTANYGYTF. For the CDR3, the DNA is TGTGCCAGCAGTGACGCGGGGACAGCTAACTATGGCTACACCTTC.

V gene TRBV19 combines with J gene TRBJ2-7; 9 nucleotides agree with TRBD2. Germline assignment: CDR1 LNHDA and CDR2 SQIVND (reference sequence). There are 14 residues in the CDR3. J lost 4 bases, V lost 5 bases, and 6 bases had no gene match. The DNA of the CDR3 is TGTGCCAGTAGTTCCAGACTAGCGGCGTACGAGCAGTACTTC. Protein sequence: CASSSRLAAYEQYF.

V is TRBV11-3 and J is TRBJ1-1; 9 bases fit TRBD1. This CDR3 region has 16 residues. CDR1 SGHNT and CDR2 YENEEA come from the germline V gene. V lost 1 base and J lost 4; bases outside the gene matches: 7. The CDR3, as DNA: TGTGCCAGCAGCTTAGGGGACAGGGTATCGCGCACTGAAGCTTTCTTT. This sequence encodes CASSLGDRVSRTEAFF.

This clone was seen only once. The chain has TRBV4-3 and TRBJ2-2; 7 bases fit TRBD1. The CDR3 has 15 amino acids. CDR1 is LGHNA and CDR2 is YSLEER in the germline V gene. V lost 0 bases, J lost 6 bases, and 4 bases stayed unmatched. In nucleotides, the CDR3 is TGCGCCAGCAGCCAAGATGACAGGGTCCCCGGGGAGCTGTTTTTT. It codes for CASSQDDRVPGELFF.

V is TRBV27 and J is TRBJ2-2; D is undetermined. Per the germline V gene, CDR1 is MNHEY and CDR2 is SMNVEV (reference sequence). The CDR3 sequence is 13 residues long. Trimming cost V 6 bases and J 3 bases, with 8 bases left between them. For the CDR3, the DNA is TGTGCCAGCAGCCCCCAGTACACCGGGGAGCTGTTTTTT. Translated: CASSPQYTGELFF.

The chain recombines TRBV7-2 with TRBJ1-5, with a weak D call TRBD1 (6 bases). V lost 1 base to trimming and J lost 3 bases, with 13 bases between them. This CDR3 has 16 amino acids. Germline loops: CDR1 SGHTA, CDR2 FQGNSA. The CDR3 protein is CASSLETGAINQPQHF. The CDR3 DNA reads as TGTGCCAGCAGCTTAGAGACAGGAGCTATCAATCAGCCCCAGCATTTT.

The V gene is TRBV6-1, the J gene TRBJ2-3; TRBD2 might be the D (6 bases). Trimming cost V 0 bases and J 2 bases, with 15 bases left between them. CDR1 MNHNS and CDR2 SASEGT come from the germline V gene. This CDR3 is 17 amino acids long. The CDR3 nucleotides read TGTGCCAGCAGTGAAGCTGCGGGTAGCGGATTCACAGATACGCAGTATTTT. Amino acid sequence: CASSEAAGSGFTDTQYF.

The chain links TRBV7-9 to TRBJ2-7; a weak D match, TRBD1 (6 bases). V was trimmed by 4 bases and J by 3 bases, leaving 16 bases between them. Germline V CDR1 and CDR2: SEHNR, FQNEAQ (reference sequence). The CDR3 totals 15 residues. CDR3 sequence reads: CASSSTVRGYYEQYF. CDR3 bases: TGTGCCAGCAGCTCAACGGTCAGGGGCTACTACGAGCAGTACTTC.

V and J are TRBV6-5 and TRBJ2-6, with D maybe TRBD2 (6 bases). The CDR3 covers 15 residues. V was cut by 5 bases and J by 2 bases, with 10 bases left in between. Germline values: CDR1 MNHEY, CDR2 SVGAGI. In DNA form, the CDR3 reads TGTGCCAGCAGTGACTGGGAGGCTGGGGCCAACGTCCTGACTTTC. Encoded protein: CASSDWEAGANVLTF.

The chain links TRBV7-9 to TRBJ2-1, with TRBD2 matching 12 bases. The V gene's germline CDR1 is SEHNR and CDR2 FQNEAQ (reference sequence). There are 16 residues in the CDR3. The V gene end was trimmed by 5 bases and the J gene end by 9 bases; junction bases not matched to a gene: 11. The CDR3 DNA is TGTGCCAGCAGCCCCCCTCTAGCGGGAGGGCCCTTTGAGCAGTTCTTC. Its protein is CASSPPLAGGPFEQFF.

This clone has just one count. The chain combines TRBV7-9 with TRBJ1-1; D gene uncertain. Trimming shortened V by 2 bases and J by 3 bases, and 10 bases separated the two germline ends. Germline lookup yields CDR1 SEHNR and CDR2 FQNEAQ (reference sequence). The CDR3 runs 14 residues. The CDR3 protein is CASSLREGYTEAFF. The CDR3 DNA reads TGTGCCAGCAGCTTACGGGAAGGGTACACTGAAGCTTTCTTT.

The chain couples TRBV29-1 to TRBJ2-2, with TRBD1 as a possible D gene (6 bases). V was cut by 6 bases and J by 0 bases, with 11 bases left in between. Germline V gene sequence: CDR1 SQVTM, CDR2 ANQGSEA. The CDR3 runs 14 residues. The CDR3 sequence: CSVTQGANTGELFF. CDR3 nucleotides: TGCAGCGTAACACAGGGTGCGAACACCGGGGAGCTGTTTTTT.

The J gene is TRBJ2-7, the V gene TRBV4-1; weak D call: TRBD1 (6 bases). The V gene lost 1 base and the J gene lost 0 bases, with 16 bases spanning the gap. CDR3 length: 17 residues. Germline values: CDR1 MGHRA, CDR2 YSYEKL. In nucleotides, the CDR3 is TGCGCCAGCAGCCAAGGGTACCTGGGGGCCCGCTCCTACGAGCAGTACTTC. It specifies CASSQGYLGARSYEQYF.

The chain is built from TRBV6-9 and TRBJ2-7, with 10 bases that match TRBD2. After removal of 6 bases from V and 2 bases from J, the junction contained 1 base not matched to a gene. Germline V gene data show CDR1 as MNHGY and CDR2 as SVAAGI. This CDR3 is 13 amino acids long. CDR3 residues: CASRGLAAYEQYF. In DNA, the CDR3 is TGTGCCAGCAGAGGACTAGCGGCCTACGAGCAGTACTTC.

The chain is built from TRBV7-8 and TRBJ1-3; the D is unclear. Trimming left V 3 bases short and J 0 bases short, with 3 bases between. The CDR3 has 13 residues. From germline, CDR1 is SGHVS and CDR2 FQNEAQ. DNA of the CDR3: TGTGCCAGCAGCTTGTACTCTGGAAACACCATATATTTT. It encodes CASSLYSGNTIYF.

The chain uses TRBV27 and TRBJ1-1, with TRBD1 identical over 8 bases. Losses at the gene ends were 4 bases for V and 4 bases for J; bases not matched to a gene: 5. Germline CDR1 MNHEY, CDR2 SMNVEV (reference sequence). The length of the CDR3 is 14 residues. CDR3 nucleotide sequence: TGTGCCAGCAGTTCAGGGGGCGGTGGCACTGAAGCTTTCTTT. Protein sequence: CASSSGGGGTEAFF.

The V and J genes are TRBV30 and TRBJ1-6; a possible D gene is TRBD1 (6 bases). V was trimmed by 1 base and J by 7 bases, leaving 11 bases between them. Germline values: CDR1 GTSNPN, CDR2 SVGIG (reference sequence). The length of the CDR3 is 14 residues. DNA for the CDR3: TGTGCCTGGAGTGGGGGCAGGGGCAATTCACCCCTCCACTTT. Protein product: CAWSGGRGNSPLHF.

The chain couples TRBV7-8 to TRBJ2-7; 12 bases align to TRBD2. V lost 5 bases to trimming and J lost 2 bases; unmatched junction nucleotides: 4. This CDR3 region has 15 residues. CDR1 and CDR2 from the germline V gene are SGHVS and FQNEAQ. CDR3 coding DNA: TGTGCCAGCAGCCAGACTAGCGGGAGTCCCTACGAGCAGTACTTC. Translating gives CASSQTSGSPYEQYF.